A single sample is the source of the 31 T cell receptor beta chains below, sequenced in a study of graft-versus-host responses after intestinal transplantation. Their cognate antigens are unknown. The data were produced by immunoSEQ multiplex PCR, yet TCRdb's version contains in-frame clones alone and is incomplete. The sample lists fewer than 95,000 clones, approximately 90% occurring once. The sample consisted of unstimulated CD8+ T cells sorted from spleen or lymph node cells, taken before transplant. The receptors were gathered from a human donor who was the organ donor for an intestinal transplant.

The chain has TRBV4-1 and TRBJ1-5; a possible D gene is TRBD1 (5 bases). CDR3 length: 16 amino acids. Trimming removed 0 bases at V and 7 bases at J, with 16 bases between. From germline, CDR1 is MGHRA and CDR2 YSYEKL. The CDR3 DNA reads TGCGCCAGCAGCCAAGATCCGGGACTCGGGGTGCAGCCCCAGCATTTT. Its protein product is CASSQDPGLGVQPQHF.

This clone has a single count. The chain links TRBV4-3 to TRBJ2-1; a weak D match, TRBD2 (5 bases). CDR3 size: 15 residues. The ends were cut back, 0 bases at V and 1 base at J, with 7 bases in the middle. CDR1 and CDR2 (germline): LGHNA, YSLEER. The CDR3 reads CASSQERESYNEQFF. The CDR3 bases are TGCGCCAGCAGCCAAGAAAGGGAGTCCTACAATGAGCAGTTCTTC.

A remark on this clone: Germline is not matched at one junction end, which may reflect a read error. V is TRBV7-9 and J is TRBJ2-7, with D perhaps matching TRBD2 (6 bases). This CDR3 region has 13 residues. From germline, CDR1 is SEHNR and CDR2 FQNEAQ (reference sequence). CDR3: CASSLAGEDEQYF. The CDR3 nucleotides read TGTGCCAGCAGCCTAGCCGGGGAGGACGAGCAGTACTTC.

The chain carries TRBV27 and TRBJ2-7; no clear D gene. Trimming cost V 2 bases and J 6 bases, with 8 bases left between them. CDR3 length: 12 residues. Germline V gene lookup returns CDR1 MNHEY and CDR2 SMNVEV (reference sequence). The DNA of the CDR3 is TGTGCCAGCAGTTTAATTTCAGGCGAGCAGTACTTC. Amino acid sequence: CASSLISGEQYF.

The rearrangement links TRBV7-9 to TRBJ1-2, with a possible D match to TRBD1 (6 bases). There are 15 residues in the CDR3. With 3 bases removed from V and 4 bases from J, the gap between germline ends came to 15 bases. Germline V gives CDR1 SEHNR, CDR2 FQNEAQ (reference sequence). CDR3 loop: CASSLSEDRSYGYTF. CDR3 nucleotide sequence: TGTGCCAGCAGCTTGTCCGAGGACAGAAGCTATGGCTACACCTTC.

This clone appeared once. The chain has TRBV7-2 and TRBJ1-3; D perhaps matches TRBD1 (6 bases). This CDR3 has 14 amino acids. Germline lookup yields CDR1 SGHTA and CDR2 FQGNSA. V lost 8 bases to trimming and J lost 0 bases, with 11 bases between them. In DNA form, the CDR3 reads TGTGCCAGCCTAGGGGGGGCCTCTGGAAACACCATATATTTT. Translating gives CASLGGASGNTIYF.

V usage is TRBV7-6 and J usage is TRBJ1-1, with D unclear. The CDR3 has 15 amino acids. V dropped 4 bases and J dropped 0 bases, with 12 bases sitting between them. Germline V gives CDR1 SGHVS, CDR2 FNYEAQ. The CDR3 protein is CASSSSTIMNTEAFF. The CDR3 DNA reads TGTGCCAGCAGCTCCTCTACTATCATGAACACTGAAGCTTTCTTT. Full variable domain (remainder filled in from reference TRBV7-6 and TRBJ1-1): GAGVSQSPRYKVTKRGQDVALRCDPISGHVSLYWYRQALGQGPEFLTYFNYEAQQDKSGLPNDRFSAERPEGSISTLTIQRTEQRDSAMYRCASSSSTIMNTEAFFGQGTRLTVV.

V usage is TRBV4-1 and J usage is TRBJ2-5, with D uncertain. The CDR3 is made up of 12 amino acids. Trimming took off 0 bases at V and 8 bases at J, with 7 bases between the two ends. Germline V lookup: CDR1 MGHRA, CDR2 YSYEKL. The CDR3 spells CASSQDAFTQYF. The CDR3 DNA reads TGCGCCAGCAGCCAAGATGCGTTCACCCAGTACTTC.

This clone has a handful of counts. The V gene is TRBV28, the J gene TRBJ2-7; D is possibly TRBD1 (5 bases). V was pared by 5 bases and J by 0 bases, with 8 bases between. The CDR3 runs 13 residues. CDR1 and CDR2 from the germline V gene are MDHEN and SYDVKM. The CDR3, as DNA: TGTGCCAGCAGTCTCAGGGTCTCCTACGAGCAGTACTTC. It codes for CASSLRVSYEQYF. The full variable domain, in which reference TRBV28 and TRBJ2-7 provide the parts outside the CDR3, is DVKVTQSSRYLVKRTGEKVFLECVQDMDHENMFWYRQDPGLGLRLIYFSYDVKMKEKGDIPEGYSVSREKKERFSLILESASTNQTSMYLCASSLRVSYEQYFGPGTRLTVT.

This clone is a singleton in its sample. The chain combines TRBV4-1 with TRBJ2-7, with TRBD1 identical over 9 bases. CDR1 is MGHRA, CDR2 YSYEKL, per germline. The CDR3 has 15 amino acids. V was clipped by 5 bases and J by 6 bases; unmatched bases: 11. The CDR3 spells CASSFRDREWGEQYF. The CDR3, as DNA: TGCGCCAGCAGCTTCCGGGACAGGGAATGGGGCGAGCAGTACTTC.

The rearrangement joins TRBV4-3 to TRBJ1-1, with 10 nucleotides matching TRBD1. CDR1 is LGHNA, CDR2 YSLEER, per germline. V shed 5 bases and J 2 bases; nucleotides not matched to a gene: 2. This CDR3 has 14 residues. The CDR3: CASSWDRGNTEAFF. As DNA, the CDR3 is TGCGCCAGCAGCTGGGACAGGGGAAACACTGAAGCTTTCTTT.

This clone was counted once. The V call is TRBV20-1, the J call TRBJ1-2, with D perhaps matching TRBD1 (5 bases). The CDR3 sequence is 11 residues long. The germline gives CDR1 DFQATT, CDR2 SNEGSKA (reference sequence). V lost 6 bases to trimming and J lost 8 bases, with 13 bases between them. This CDR3 is CSATGGDGYTF. In nucleotides, the CDR3 is TGCAGTGCAACGGGGGGGGACGGCTACACCTTC.

The chain has TRBV4-1 and TRBJ1-6, with D unresolved. This CDR3 comprises 16 residues. Between the trimmed V and J ends, which lost 4 bases and 0 bases, there was a span of 10 bases. The V gene's germline CDR1 is MGHRA and CDR2 YSYEKL. Here the CDR3 reads CASSPLTSSYNSPLHF. The CDR3 bases are TGCGCCAGCAGCCCTCTTACGAGCTCCTATAATTCACCCCTCCACTTT.

J is TRBJ1-2 and V is TRBV5-4; D is perhaps TRBD1 (5 bases). Germline loops: CDR1 SGHNT, CDR2 YYREEE (reference sequence). V shed 3 bases and J shed 4 bases, with 13 bases lying between them. The CDR3 length is 14 residues. The CDR3 is CASSSGSGGYGYTF. The DNA of the CDR3 is TGTGCCAGCAGCTCCGGGTCGGGGGGCTATGGCTACACCTTC.

This clone was counted a few times. V usage is TRBV4-2 and J usage is TRBJ2-3, with 10 bases matching TRBD2. Germline CDR1 LGHNA, CDR2 YNFKEQ. The CDR3 sequence is 15 residues long. V dropped 8 bases and J dropped 2; count of bases not matched to a gene: 7. The DNA of the CDR3 is TGTGCCAGCGGCGGTGGGACTAGCGCCACAGATACGCAGTATTTT. Translated: CASGGGTSATDTQYF.

J is TRBJ2-7 and V is TRBV27; 8 bases align to TRBD1. The ends lost 1 base at V and 6 bases at J; junction bases unmatched: 8. Germline V gene data show CDR1 as MNHEY and CDR2 as SMNVEV (reference sequence). The CDR3 spans 15 residues. The CDR3 is CASSLFPDRGFEQYF. In DNA, the CDR3 is TGTGCCAGCAGTTTATTTCCCGACAGGGGCTTCGAGCAGTACTTC.

The chain is built from TRBV7-9 and TRBJ2-3; 8 bases match TRBD1. After removal of 5 bases from V and 1 base from J, the junction contained 8 bases not matched to a gene. CDR1 and CDR2 (germline): SEHNR, FQNEAQ (reference sequence). The CDR3 length is 16 residues. CDR3 in DNA: TGTGCCAGCAGCCGCCCAGGGGGCCTCGGCACAGATACGCAGTATTTT. Amino acid sequence: CASSRPGGLGTDTQYF.

The chain recombines TRBV4-3 with TRBJ2-2, with 11 nucleotides matching TRBD1. From germline, CDR1 is LGHNA and CDR2 YSLEER. The CDR3 extends over 14 amino acids. V lost 5 bases to trimming and J lost 7 bases; unmatched junction nucleotides: 3. CDR3 amino acids: CASSWTGGSGELFF. The CDR3 DNA reads as TGCGCCAGCAGCTGGACAGGGGGCAGCGGGGAGCTGTTTTTT.

With respect to this clone: The sample contains more than one DNA sequence encoding this CDR3. The chain has TRBV5-5 and TRBJ2-5; TRBD1 might be the D (6 bases). CDR1 and CDR2 (germline): SGHKS, YYEKEE (reference sequence). The CDR3 has 13 amino acids. V lost 3 bases to trimming and J lost 4 bases, with 10 bases between them. The CDR3 DNA reads TGTGCCAGCAGCTGGGAAGGGGGAGAGACCCAGTACTTC. Residues: CASSWEGGETQYF.

CDR3 amino acids: CASSQDRRAKYF. The CDR3 DNA reads TGCGCCAGCAGCCAAGACCGCAGGGCAAAGTACTTC. This rearrangement joins TRBV4-1 to TRBJ2-7; D may be TRBD1 (5 bases). The CDR3 has 12 amino acids. Germline values: CDR1 MGHRA, CDR2 YSYEKL. The V gene lost 0 bases and the J gene lost 11 bases, with 11 bases spanning the gap.

The rearrangement links TRBV19 to TRBJ1-2, with D perhaps TRBD1 (5 bases). Trimming shortened V by 6 bases and J by 5 bases, and 13 bases separated the two germline ends. CDR3 length equals 13 residues. The germline V gene encodes CDR1 LNHDA and CDR2 SQIVND (reference sequence). CDR3 in DNA: TGTGCCAGTAGAACAGGTCTCACGTATGGCTACACCTTC. Its translation is CASRTGLTYGYTF.

The chain uses TRBV5-5 and TRBJ1-2; D is perhaps TRBD1 (6 bases). V was shortened by 2 bases and J by 8 bases, with 13 bases between the two germline ends. Looked up from germline, CDR1 is SGHKS and CDR2 is YYEKEE (reference sequence). This CDR3 has 13 residues. In nucleotides, the CDR3 is TGTGCCAGCAGCTTTAGGCAGGGGTTCGGCTACACCTTC. Protein product: CASSFRQGFGYTF.

The J gene is TRBJ1-2, the V gene TRBV7-9; weak D call: TRBD1 (5 bases). The CDR3 covers 13 residues. Between the trimmed V and J ends, which lost 6 bases and 4 bases, there was a span of 12 bases. In germline, CDR1 is SEHNR, CDR2 FQNEAQ (reference sequence). This CDR3 is CASSMGLTYGYTF. The CDR3 DNA reads TGTGCCAGCAGTATGGGGCTCACCTATGGCTACACCTTC.

The chain uses TRBV19 and TRBJ2-1; 7 bases align to TRBD2. The CDR3 is 14 amino acids. Germline-derived CDR1 and CDR2 are LNHDA and SQIVND (reference sequence). V shed 3 bases and J 3 bases; nucleotides not matched to a gene: 2. The CDR3 sequence: CASSIPSGYNEQFF. In DNA, the CDR3 is TGTGCCAGTAGTATCCCTAGCGGCTACAATGAGCAGTTCTTC.

This chain uses TRBV7-9 with TRBJ1-4; D may be TRBD1 (5 bases). V was cut by 5 bases and J by 3 bases, with 13 bases left in between. Germline V lookup: CDR1 SEHNR, CDR2 FQNEAQ (reference sequence). This CDR3 is 15 amino acids long. The CDR3 region has the DNA TGTGCCAGCAGCATACGAACAGGACCTAATGAAAAACTGTTTTTT. It specifies CASSIRTGPNEKLFF. Combining the CDR3 with reference TRBV7-9 and TRBJ1-4 gives the whole variable domain DTGVSQNPRHKITKRGQNVTFRCDPISEHNRLYWYRQTLGQGPEFLTYFQNEAQLEKSRLLSDRFSAERPKGSFSTLEIQRTEQGDSAMYLCASSIRTGPNEKLFFGSGTQLSVL.

CDR3 nucleotides: TGCGCCAGCAGCCTGGCCGCAGGGAATGAGCAGTTCTTC. Translated: CASSLAAGNEQFF. The chain recombines TRBV4-1 with TRBJ2-1; possible D gene TRBD1, 5 bases. Germline values: CDR1 MGHRA, CDR2 YSYEKL. The CDR3 runs to 13 residues. Between the trimmed V and J ends, which lost 4 bases and 7 bases, there was a span of 11 bases.

The V call is TRBV4-2, the J call TRBJ1-2; 8 nucleotides match TRBD1. After removal of 1 base from V and 1 base from J, the junction contained 5 bases not matched to a gene. Germline V gene sequence: CDR1 LGHNA, CDR2 YNFKEQ. This CDR3 contains 16 residues. The CDR3 sequence: CASSQVAGGGNYGYTF. The CDR3 DNA reads as TGTGCCAGCAGCCAAGTGGCAGGGGGCGGTAACTATGGCTACACCTTC.

This clone was detected once. The V call is TRBV13, the J call TRBJ2-7, with 7 bases fitting TRBD1. CDR3 length: 15 amino acids. The V gene's germline CDR1 is PRHDT and CDR2 FYEKMQ (reference sequence). Trimming at V came to 5 bases and at J to 2 bases, leaving 9 bases not matched to a gene. The CDR3 spells CASSPRTGYAYEQYF. DNA for the CDR3: TGTGCCAGCAGCCCGAGGACAGGTTATGCCTACGAGCAGTACTTC.

The chain joins TRBV6-5 to TRBJ1-1; 9 positions match TRBD1. V gave up 4 bases and J gave up 1 base; unmatched junction bases: 1. The CDR3 is 14 amino acids. The germline CDR1 and CDR2 sequences are MNHEY and SVGAGI. CDR3 DNA sequence: TGTGCCAGCAGTTGGGGACAGGGGAACACTGAAGCTTTCTTT. As protein: CASSWGQGNTEAFF.

V and J are TRBV25-1 and TRBJ2-1, with 10 bases identical to TRBD2. The V gene's germline CDR1 is MGHDK and CDR2 SYGVNS. With 6 bases clipped from V and 3 bases from J, the junction kept 5 bases outside the gene matches. The CDR3 spans 15 residues. CDR3 residues: CASRRAGGIYNEQFF. The CDR3 region has the DNA TGTGCCAGCAGAAGAGCGGGGGGGATCTACAATGAGCAGTTCTTC.

V and J are TRBV7-9 and TRBJ1-5; TRBD1 aligns across 11 bases. V dropped 5 bases and J dropped 4; count of bases not matched to a gene: 4. CDR1 and CDR2 (germline): SEHNR, FQNEAQ (reference sequence). The CDR3 loop spans 15 amino acids. CDR3 residues: CASSDGQGANQPQHF. DNA for the CDR3: TGTGCCAGCAGCGACGGACAGGGGGCGAATCAGCCCCAGCATTTT. The full variable domain, its missing parts supplied by reference TRBV7-9 and TRBJ1-5, is DTGVSQNPRHKITKRGQNVTFRCDPISEHNRLYWYRQTLGQGPEFLTYFQNEAQLEKSRLLSDRFSAERPKGSFSTLEIQRTEQGDSAMYLCASSDGQGANQPQHFGDGTRLSIL.